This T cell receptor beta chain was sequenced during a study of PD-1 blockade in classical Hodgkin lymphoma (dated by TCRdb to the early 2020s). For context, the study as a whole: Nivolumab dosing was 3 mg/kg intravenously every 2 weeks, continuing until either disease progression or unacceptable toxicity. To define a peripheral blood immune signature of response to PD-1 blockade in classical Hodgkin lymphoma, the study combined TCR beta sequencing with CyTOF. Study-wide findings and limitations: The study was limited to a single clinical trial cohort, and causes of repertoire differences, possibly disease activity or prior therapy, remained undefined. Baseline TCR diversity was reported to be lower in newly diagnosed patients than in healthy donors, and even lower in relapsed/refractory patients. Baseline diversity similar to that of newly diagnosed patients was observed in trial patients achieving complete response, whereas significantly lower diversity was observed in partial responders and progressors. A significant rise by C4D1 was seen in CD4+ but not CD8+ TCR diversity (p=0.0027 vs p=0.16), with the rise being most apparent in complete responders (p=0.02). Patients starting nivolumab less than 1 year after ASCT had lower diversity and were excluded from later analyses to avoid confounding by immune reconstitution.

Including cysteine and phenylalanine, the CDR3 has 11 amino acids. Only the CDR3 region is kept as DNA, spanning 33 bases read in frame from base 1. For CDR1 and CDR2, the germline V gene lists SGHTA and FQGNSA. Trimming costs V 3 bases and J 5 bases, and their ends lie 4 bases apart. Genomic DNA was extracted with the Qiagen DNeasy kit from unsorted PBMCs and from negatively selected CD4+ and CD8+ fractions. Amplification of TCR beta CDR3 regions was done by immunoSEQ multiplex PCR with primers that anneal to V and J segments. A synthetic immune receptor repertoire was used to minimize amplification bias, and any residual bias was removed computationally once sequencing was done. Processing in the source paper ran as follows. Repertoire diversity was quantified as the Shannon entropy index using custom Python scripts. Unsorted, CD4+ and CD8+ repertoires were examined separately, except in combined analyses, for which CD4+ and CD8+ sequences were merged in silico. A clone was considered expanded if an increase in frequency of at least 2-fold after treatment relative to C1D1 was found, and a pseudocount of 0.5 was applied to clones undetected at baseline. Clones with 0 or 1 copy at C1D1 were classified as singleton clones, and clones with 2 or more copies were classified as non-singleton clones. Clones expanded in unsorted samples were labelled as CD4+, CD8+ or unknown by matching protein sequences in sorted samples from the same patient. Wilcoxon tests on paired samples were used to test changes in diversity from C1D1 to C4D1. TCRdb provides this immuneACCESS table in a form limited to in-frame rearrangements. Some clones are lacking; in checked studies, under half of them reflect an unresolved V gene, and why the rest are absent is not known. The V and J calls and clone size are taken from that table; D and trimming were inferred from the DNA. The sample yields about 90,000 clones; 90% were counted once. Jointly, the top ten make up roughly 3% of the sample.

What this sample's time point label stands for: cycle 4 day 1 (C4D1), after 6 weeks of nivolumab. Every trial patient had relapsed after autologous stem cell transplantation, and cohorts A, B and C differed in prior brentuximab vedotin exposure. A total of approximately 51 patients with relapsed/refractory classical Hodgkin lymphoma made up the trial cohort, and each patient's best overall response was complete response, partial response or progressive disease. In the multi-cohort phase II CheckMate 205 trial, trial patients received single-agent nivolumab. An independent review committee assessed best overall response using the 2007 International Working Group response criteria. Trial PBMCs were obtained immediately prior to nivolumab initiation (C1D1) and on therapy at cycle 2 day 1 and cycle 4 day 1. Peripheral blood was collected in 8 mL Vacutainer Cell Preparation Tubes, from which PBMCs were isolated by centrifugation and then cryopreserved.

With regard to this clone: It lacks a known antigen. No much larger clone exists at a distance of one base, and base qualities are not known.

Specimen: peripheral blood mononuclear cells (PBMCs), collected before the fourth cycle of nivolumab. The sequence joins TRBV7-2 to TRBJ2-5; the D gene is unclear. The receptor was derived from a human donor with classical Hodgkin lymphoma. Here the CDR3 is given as CASSFLETQYF. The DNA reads TGTGCCAGCAGCTTCCTGGAGACCCAGTACTTC. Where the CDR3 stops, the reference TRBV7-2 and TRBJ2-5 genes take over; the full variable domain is GAGVSQSPSNKVTEKGKDVELRCDPISGHTALYWYRQSLGQGLEFLIYFQGNSAPDKSGLPSDRFSAERTGGSVSTLTIQRTQQEDSAVYLCASSFLETQYFGPGTRLLVL.